Each of the 9 T cell receptor beta chains below was sequenced from the same sample in a study of blood T cell repertoires in COVID-19. Method: immunoSEQ multiplex PCR; TCRdb's copy keeps in-frame clones and lacks some. The sample yields around 150,000 clones, just under 95% seen once. The sequencing input was peripheral blood. The receptors were sampled from a woman between 50 and 59 years old with acute or convalescent COVID-19.

V is TRBV3-1 (or the pseudogene TRBV3-2) and J is TRBJ1-4, with D perhaps matching TRBD1 (6 bases). Germline V CDR1 and CDR2: LGHDT, YNNKEL (reference sequence). This CDR3 has 15 residues. The ends were cut back, 4 bases at V and 8 bases at J, with 17 bases in the middle. In DNA form, the CDR3 reads TGTGCCAGCAGCCCAGAGGGGGGGCTCGGAGAAAAACTGTTTTTT. As protein: CASSPEGGLGEKLFF.

The chain is built from TRBV30 and TRBJ1-2; D is undetermined. Trimming pared 1 base from V and 7 bases from J, leaving 13 bases between. The CDR3 spans 13 residues. From germline, CDR1 is GTSNPN and CDR2 SVGIG (reference sequence). The CDR3 DNA reads as TGTGCCTGGAGTGACAGATATCTTGGTGGCTACACCTTC. Protein product: CAWSDRYLGGYTF.

This clone has only one observation. The CDR3 bases are TGTGCCACCAGTGCCTCGACAGATAGCAATCAGCCCCAGCATTTT. Its translation is CATSASTDSNQPQHF. The chain uses TRBV24-1 and TRBJ1-5; D perhaps matches TRBD1 (5 bases). Germline CDR1 and CDR2: KGHDR and SFDVKD. V lost 5 bases to trimming and J lost 0 bases, with 10 bases between them. CDR3 length: 15 residues.

V gene TRBV10-2 combines with J gene TRBJ1-4, with TRBD1 matching over 11 bases. With 6 bases clipped from V and 6 bases from J, the junction kept 9 bases outside the gene matches. Germline V gives CDR1 WSHSY, CDR2 SAAADI. The CDR3 is 16 residues long. CDR3 in DNA: TGCGCCAGCAGAGATCTTCCGGGACAGGGGGATGAAAAACTGTTTTTT. Amino acid sequence: CASRDLPGQGDEKLFF.

CDR3: CASSLGANNQETQYF. CDR3 bases: TGTGCCAGCAGCTTGGGGGCTAATAATCAAGAGACCCAGTACTTC. V is TRBV13 and J is TRBJ2-5; D is possibly TRBD1 (6 bases). Germline assignment: CDR1 PRHDT and CDR2 FYEKMQ (reference sequence). CDR3 length: 15 residues. Trimming left V 3 bases short and J 2 bases short, with 13 bases between.

The chain couples TRBV15 to TRBJ2-1; 12 bases line up with TRBD1. Per germline, CDR1 LNHNV and CDR2 YYDKDF (reference sequence). Trimming removed 3 bases from V and 6 bases from J; junction bases left unmatched: 15. The CDR3 has 19 residues. The CDR3 sequence is CATSSSLGGTGGMGNEQFF. CDR3 DNA: TGTGCCACCAGCAGTTCTCTCGGGGGGACAGGGGGCATGGGCAATGAGCAGTTCTTC.

This clone has just one count. The chain is built from TRBV27 and TRBJ2-1; D gene uncertain. V dropped 2 bases and J dropped 1 base, with 12 bases sitting between them. The germline gives CDR1 MNHEY, CDR2 SMNVEV (reference sequence). The CDR3 length is 16 residues. CDR3 residues: CASSLEPPWSYNEQFF. CDR3 nucleotides: TGTGCCAGCAGTTTAGAGCCCCCATGGTCCTACAATGAGCAGTTCTTC.

The chain is built from TRBV3-1 (or the pseudogene TRBV3-2) and TRBJ1-4; TRBD1 is a possible D gene (5 bases). This CDR3 has 15 residues. Germline lookup yields CDR1 LGHDT and CDR2 YNNKEL (reference sequence). Trimming shortened V by 2 bases and J by 2 bases, and 9 bases separated the two germline ends. Here the CDR3 DNA reads TGTGCCAGCAGCCAACGACAGACTACTAATGAAAAACTGTTTTTT. Its translation: CASSQRQTTNEKLFF.

The chain employs TRBV6-5 and TRBJ2-1; 12 bases are shared with TRBD2. The germline V gene has CDR1 MNHEY and CDR2 SVGAGI. CDR3 length: 15 residues. Trimming took 5 bases from V and 4 from J; bases not matched to a gene: 3. The CDR3 region is CASSLAGGGYNEQFF. In DNA, the CDR3 is TGTGCCAGCAGTCTAGCGGGAGGGGGTTACAATGAGCAGTTCTTC.